The rows below give T cell receptor beta chains drawn from one sample of a study of blood T cell repertoires in COVID-19. Generated by immunoSEQ multiplex PCR, the TCRdb table keeps only in-frame clones and is missing some. The sample lists a few hundred thousand clones, about 79% occurring once. The material sequenced was peripheral blood. The receptors stem from a man in his forties who had recovered from COVID-19. CDR3s include the opening cysteine and the closing phenylalanine or tryptophan. A D gene is named only where the DNA matches it firmly. The size of a clone is reported for some rows only, either as once, few or many, or as a class for expanded clones.

clone size | D gene | J gene | V gene | CDR3 DNA | CDR3 protein
NA | TRBD2 | TRBJ2-6 | TRBV7-8 | TGTGCCAGCAGCTTACGTTCTCGACTAGCGGGACCCGGGGCCAACGTCCTGACTTTC | CASSLRSRLAGPGANVLTF
NA | NA | TRBJ2-7 | TRBV11-2 | TGTGCCAGCAGCTTAACGTGGGGCACAGTTTACGAGCAGTACTTC | CASSLTWGTVYEQYF
NA | NA | TRBJ1-1 | TRBV5-5 | TGTGCCAGCAGCCGAGGTGGGAACACTGAAGCTTTCTTT | CASSRGGNTEAFF
NA | NA | TRBJ1-1 | TRBV6-5 | TGTGCCAGCAGTTGGGTGGGGACTCCCGCTGAAGCTTTCTTT | CASSWVGTPAEAFF
few | NA | TRBJ1-6 | TRBV6-6 | TGTGCCAGCAGTTATCGGCGACAGGATCGATCACCCCTCCACTTT | CASSYRRQDRSPLHF
few | NA | TRBJ1-1 | TRBV6-5 | TGTGCCAGCAGTTACGGGGGCCGCTGGGAAGCTTTCTTT | CASSYGGRWEAFF
NA | TRBD1 | TRBJ1-2 | TRBV5-6 | TGTGCCAGCAGCTTGGGACAGGGGGGCTACACCTTC | CASSLGQGGYTF
few | TRBD2 | TRBJ2-1 | TRBV11-2 | TGTGCCAGCAGACAGCCGGGACTAGTGAGCAATGAGCAGTTCTTC | CASRQPGLVSNEQFF
NA | NA | TRBJ1-2 | TRBV11-3 | TGTGCCAGCAGCGCAGGGGACACGAGACTTAACTATGGCTACACCTTC | CASSAGDTRLNYGYTF
NA | TRBD1 | TRBJ1-1 | TRBV6-5 | TGTGCCTCTAGACAGGGATCAATTGAAGCTTTCTTT | CASRQGSIEAFF
NA | TRBD2 | TRBJ2-1 | TRBV11-2 | TGTGCCAGCAGCTTCAGATTAAGGACCGGGACTAGCGGGAGTAATGAGCAGTTCTTC | CASSFRLRTGTSGSNEQFF
NA | NA | TRBJ1-1 | TRBV18 | TGTGCCAGCTCACCAAGGACGGTGGGGGCCGGGCGGGGGGAAGCTTTCTTT | CASSPRTVGAGRGEAFF
NA | NA | TRBJ1-3 | TRBV4-1 | TGCGCCAGCAGCCAAGATGCGGCAGCTGGAAACACCATATATTTT | CASSQDAAAGNTIYF
NA | TRBD2 | TRBJ2-1 | TRBV9 | TGTGCCAGCACCCCCTTGACTAGCGGGATACAGTTCTTC | CASTPLTSGIQFF
NA | NA | TRBJ1-1 | TRBV3-1/TRBV3-2 | TGTGCCAGCAGCCAAGATACAGGGTCCACTGAAGCTTTCTTT | CASSQDTGSTEAFF
NA | NA | TRBJ2-3 | TRBV20-1 | TGCAGTGCTAGTGGGACTAGCACAGATACGCAGTATTTT | CSASGTSTDTQYF
NA | NA | TRBJ2-3 | TRBV2 | TGTGCCAGCTCGCTCCGGCCGAGGCCAGATACGCAGTATTTT | CASSLRPRPDTQYF
once | NA | TRBJ1-6 | TRBV2 | TGTGCCAGCAAGGTTAGCCTAAATTCACCCCTCCACTTT | CASKVSLNSPLHF
NA | NA | TRBJ2-7 | TRBV27 | TGTGCCAGCAGTCTAATATCCCCTAGAGACGAGCAGTACTTC | CASSLISPRDEQYF
NA | NA | TRBJ1-6 | TRBV7-2 | TGTGCCAGCAGCTTGACAGCCCTGAATAATTCACCCCTCCACTTT | CASSLTALNNSPLHF
NA | NA | TRBJ2-7 | TRBV5-6 | TGTGCCAGCAGCTTAACACCGGACAGCTCCGAGCAGTACTTC | CASSLTPDSSEQYF
few | TRBD1 | TRBJ2-1 | TRBV4-3 | TGCGCCAGCAGCCAAGATCCCCAGGGGGCGATCTACAATGAGCAGTTCTTC | CASSQDPQGAIYNEQFF
once | TRBD2 | TRBJ2-3 | TRBV7-2 | TGTGCCAGCAGCTCAACCGGGACTAGGTCAGATACGCAGTATTTT | CASSSTGTRSDTQYF
NA | TRBD1 | TRBJ1-3 | TRBV13 | TGTGCCAGCAGCTTAGAGTCAGGGGGCGCTGGAAACACCATATATTTT | CASSLESGGAGNTIYF
NA | NA | TRBJ2-7 | TRBV9 | TGTGCCAGCAGCGTAGAAGACAGCAACAGTTACGAGCAGTACTTC | CASSVEDSNSYEQYF
NA | NA | TRBJ1-4 | TRBV11-3 | TGTGCCAGCAGCTCCGACAGGCCCAATGAAAAACTGTTTTTT | CASSSDRPNEKLFF
NA | NA | TRBJ2-6 | TRBV5-1 | TGCGCCAGCTCCGGGGAGTCGTGGGCCAACGTCCTGACTTTC | CASSGESWANVLTF